These 16 T cell receptor beta chains originate from one sample sequenced in a study of T cell repertoires in cytomegalovirus infection. A single record per CDR3 protein comes from TCRdb applying MiXCR to the reads. The sample contains 150,000 to 200,000 distinct CDR3 sequences, 28% of which appear only once. Material for sequencing was PBMCs. The receptors derive from a human donor in good health (CMV status not recorded). Some clones in this sample may be carry-over from other donors' samples.

This clonotype was recorded a few times. V gene TRBV12-3 or TRBV12-4 combines with J gene TRBJ2-3; D uncertain. This CDR3 region has 13 residues. Trimming pared 6 bases from V and 3 bases from J, leaving 10 bases between. The CDR3 loop reads CASRPDPTDTQYF. CDR3 nucleotide sequence: TGTGCCAGCAGGCCGGACCCGACAGATACGCAGTATTTT.

The chain uses TRBV29-1 and TRBJ1-2; weak D call: TRBD1 (5 bases). The CDR3 runs 13 residues. V lost 6 bases and J 3 bases, leaving 14 bases between the germline ends. Germline loops: CDR1 SQVTM, CDR2 ANQGSEA. The CDR3: CSVSRDGDYGYTF. The CDR3 bases are TGCAGCGTCTCCCGGGACGGAGACTATGGCTACACCTTC.

The J gene is TRBJ1-1, the V gene TRBV7-6, with D tentatively TRBD1 (5 bases). The CDR3 consists of 14 residues. Trimming shortened V by 1 base and J by 3 bases, and 9 bases separated the two germline ends. Germline V gene sequence: CDR1 SGHVS, CDR2 FNYEAQ. This CDR3 reads CASSLESRDTEAFF. The CDR3 nucleotides read TGTGCCAGCAGCTTAGAGTCCAGGGACACTGAAGCTTTCTTT.

This rearrangement joins TRBV7-2 to TRBJ1-2, with D possibly TRBD1 on 6 matching bases. From germline, CDR1 is SGHTA and CDR2 FQGNSA. The CDR3 is 14 residues long. V was shortened by 5 bases and J by 8 bases, with 18 bases between the two germline ends. The CDR3 here is CASSPRTGNRGYTF. Written as DNA, the CDR3 is TGTGCCAGCAGCCCGCGAACAGGGAACCGAGGCTACACCTTC.

This rearrangement joins TRBV11-2 to TRBJ1-1; D call uncertain. The CDR3 has 14 residues. Germline V gene data show CDR1 as SGHAT and CDR2 as FQNNGV. V lost 0 bases and J lost 4, with 9 bases in between. The CDR3 DNA reads as TGTGCCAGCAGCTTAGAAAATTGGGGCACTGAAGCTTTCTTT. Translating it yields CASSLENWGTEAFF.

The chain recombines TRBV10-2 with TRBJ1-2; TRBD1 matches at 7 bases. Trimming took 9 bases from V and 1 from J; bases not matched to a gene: 8. The CDR3 has 14 amino acids. The germline gives CDR1 WSHSY, CDR2 SAAADI. The CDR3 reads CASALQGFNYGYTF. The CDR3 DNA sequence: TGCGCCAGTGCCTTACAGGGGTTTAACTATGGCTACACCTTC.

The genes are TRBV19 and TRBJ1-5; 9 positions match TRBD1. The V gene end was trimmed by 4 bases and the J gene end by 6 bases; junction bases not matched to a gene: 16. The CDR3 totals 18 residues. Germline CDR1 LNHDA, CDR2 SQIVND (reference sequence). The CDR3 loop reads CASSTTQESYRGRQPQHF. CDR3 nucleotides: TGTGCCAGTAGTACCACCCAGGAATCCTACAGGGGGCGTCAGCCCCAGCATTTT.

The chain joins TRBV29-1 to TRBJ1-4; D ambiguous. The CDR3 has 13 residues. Germline CDR1 reads SQVTM; CDR2 reads ANQGSEA. Trimming pared 1 base from V and 6 bases from J, leaving 9 bases between. The CDR3 here is CSVEGDAYEKLFF. The CDR3 region has the DNA TGCAGCGTTGAAGGGGATGCGTATGAAAAACTGTTTTTT.

The J gene is TRBJ2-7, the V gene TRBV6-6; 10 nucleotides agree with TRBD1. This CDR3 is 16 amino acids long. The V segment lost 5 bases and the J segment 0 bases; nucleotides outside the gene matches: 7. Germline CDR1 and CDR2: MNHNY and SVGAGI (reference sequence). Here the CDR3 reads CASSREDRGHSYEQYF. Written as DNA, the CDR3 is TGTGCCAGCAGTAGAGAAGACAGGGGGCACTCCTACGAGCAGTACTTC.

V gene TRBV7-8 combines with J gene TRBJ1-4; D perhaps matches TRBD1 (6 bases). The CDR3 consists of 18 residues. V gave up 5 bases and J gave up 0 bases, with 19 bases separating them. Germline V gives CDR1 SGHVS, CDR2 FQNEAQ. CDR3 sequence: CASSPARTDAPTNEKLFF. In DNA, the CDR3 is TGTGCCAGCAGCCCGGCTCGGACAGATGCTCCAACTAATGAAAAACTGTTTTTT.

The genes are TRBV7-6 and TRBJ1-4; D is possibly TRBD1 (6 bases). The CDR3 covers 15 residues. Trimming stripped 1 base from V and 8 bases from J, with 14 bases between. The germline gives CDR1 SGHVS, CDR2 FNYEAQ. Here the CDR3 DNA reads TGTGCCAGCAGCTTAGGAGAAAGCCAGGGGGAAAAACTGTTTTTT. It translates to CASSLGESQGEKLFF.

The chain links TRBV2 to TRBJ2-5; D is perhaps TRBD1 (6 bases). The CDR3 sequence is 14 residues long. Trimming removed 4 bases from V and 5 bases from J, with 14 bases in between. Germline CDR1 reads SNHLY; CDR2 reads FYNNEI. CDR3 in amino acids: CASSGGLQGETQYF. The CDR3 region has the DNA TGTGCCAGCAGTGGGGGGCTCCAGGGGGAGACCCAGTACTTC. The full variable domain, its missing parts supplied by reference TRBV2 and TRBJ2-5, is EPEVTQTPSHQVTQMGQEVILRCVPISNHLYFYWYRQILGQKVEFLVSFYNNEISEKSEIFDDQFSVERPDGSNFTLKIRSTKLEDSAMYFCASSGGLQGETQYFGPGTRLLVL.

The chain recombines TRBV2 with TRBJ1-4, with D unclear. The CDR3 spans 14 residues. V lost 6 bases, J lost 7 bases, and 15 bases lay in between. Germline-derived CDR1 and CDR2 are SNHLY and FYNNEI. The CDR3 here is CASRAGGMGEKLFF. The CDR3 region has the DNA TGTGCCAGCAGAGCCGGAGGGATGGGTGAAAAACTGTTTTTT.

This clonotype was seen more than once but under ten times. The CDR3: CASSLGQLNYGYTF. In DNA form, the CDR3 reads TGCGCCAGCAGCTTGGGACAACTTAACTATGGCTACACCTTC. This rearrangement joins TRBV5-1 to TRBJ1-2; D gene uncertain. From germline, CDR1 is SGHRS and CDR2 YFSETQ. The CDR3 runs to 14 residues. V lost 0 bases, J lost 1 base, and 7 bases lay in between.

This clonotype was counted between two and nine times. J is TRBJ1-1 and V is TRBV6-5, with D tentatively TRBD1 (6 bases). Germline-derived CDR1 and CDR2 are MNHEY and SVGAGI. Deletions cut 4 bases from V and 4 bases from J, with 10 bases between. CDR3 size: 13 residues. In DNA form, the CDR3 reads TGTGCCAGCAGTTGGGAAGGGGGCACTGAAGCTTTCTTT. Translating it yields CASSWEGGTEAFF.

The V gene is TRBV2, the J gene TRBJ1-1; D is ambiguous. Trimming took 6 bases from V and 1 from J, leaving 9 bases between them. Per germline, CDR1 SNHLY and CDR2 FYNNEI. There are 13 residues in the CDR3. CDR3 sequence: CASRAEGNTEAFF. The CDR3 nucleotides read TGTGCCAGCAGGGCTGAGGGGAACACTGAAGCTTTCTTT.